The 25 T cell receptor beta chains reported below all come from one sample, sequenced in a study of cytomegalovirus exposure and HLA in healthy donors. The PCR used 60 Vbeta and 13 Jbeta primers. Clones were sequenced by immunoSEQ multiplex PCR, and TCRdb holds only the in-frame ones, with some missing. The table records some 200,000 clones, roughly 80% of them present only once. The material sequenced was PBMCs. These receptors were obtained from a woman aged 40 to 50 in good health and CMV-seronegative.

Notes on this clone: The same CDR3 arises from other DNA sequences in this sample as well. The gene calls are TRBV27 and TRBJ2-7; TRBD1 matches 9 bases. The germline V gene encodes CDR1 MNHEY and CDR2 SMNVEV (reference sequence). The V and J ends lost 6 bases and 2 bases, in that order; junction bases with no gene match: 8. This CDR3 is built from 15 residues. The CDR3 bases are TGTGCCAGCAGCTATGGGACAGGGTCTGCCTACGAGCAGTACTTC. Its protein is CASSYGTGSAYEQYF.

V usage is TRBV5-1 and J usage is TRBJ2-5, with TRBD1 matching 8 bases. The length of the CDR3 is 15 residues. Looked up from germline, CDR1 is SGHRS and CDR2 is YFSETQ. V shed 0 bases, J shed 5 bases, and the junction held 6 bases outside the gene matches. CDR3 sequence (DNA): TGCGCCAGCAGCTTGGGAAGGACAGGGACGGAGACCCAGTACTTC. It codes for CASSLGRTGTETQYF.

J is TRBJ2-7 and V is TRBV15; TRBD1 matches 7 bases. The CDR3 spans 14 residues. V shed 9 bases and J 1 base; nucleotides not matched to a gene: 9. In germline, CDR1 is LNHNV, CDR2 YYDKDF (reference sequence). The CDR3 reads CATRPGQTSYEQYF. In DNA, the CDR3 is TGTGCCACTAGACCGGGACAGACATCCTACGAGCAGTACTTC.

J is TRBJ2-5 and V is TRBV5-4; 7 positions match TRBD2. The V segment lost 0 bases and the J segment 5 bases; nucleotides outside the gene matches: 7. The CDR3 contains 15 residues. From germline, CDR1 is SGHNT and CDR2 YYREEE (reference sequence). The CDR3 spells CASSLAGLGRETQYF. The DNA of the CDR3 is TGTGCCAGCAGCTTGGCAGGACTAGGTCGGGAGACCCAGTACTTC.

The V gene is TRBV30, the J gene TRBJ2-1; D is uncertain. V lost 1 base and J lost 4, with 8 bases in between. The germline V gene has CDR1 GTSNPN and CDR2 SVGIG (reference sequence). The CDR3 loop spans 13 amino acids. The CDR3 nucleotides are TGTGCCTGGAGTGAAGTAGAATACAATGAGCAGTTCTTC. This codes for CAWSEVEYNEQFF. Combining the CDR3 with reference TRBV30 and TRBJ2-1 gives the whole variable domain SQTIHQWPATLVQPVGSPLSLECTVEGTSNPNLYWYRQAAGRGLQLLFYSVGIGQISSEVPQNLSASRPQDRQFILSSKKLLLSDSGFYLCAWSEVEYNEQFFGPGTRLTVL.

Of note for this clone: A read error may account for a junction end that differs from germline. DNA for the CDR3: TGTGCCAGCAGCGTGGGCGGGGACCCCTCCTGCAATGAGCAGTTCTTC. The encoded protein is CASSVGGDPSCNEQFF. The chain is built from TRBV9 and TRBJ2-1, with D perhaps matching TRBD2 (6 bases). This CDR3 is 16 amino acids long. Germline CDR1 reads SGDLS; CDR2 reads YYNGEE.

The V gene is TRBV30, the J gene TRBJ1-5; no clear D gene. This CDR3 has 15 residues. Trimming took off 2 bases at V and 3 bases at J, with 14 bases between the two ends. The germline gives CDR1 GTSNPN, CDR2 SVGIG (reference sequence). CDR3 sequence (DNA): TGTGCCTGGAGTCGTTCGACAACACCCAATCAGCCCCAGCATTTT. Translated: CAWSRSTTPNQPQHF.

V and J are TRBV5-1 and TRBJ1-1; D is undetermined. V was cut by 9 bases and J by 2 bases, with 20 bases left in between. Germline CDR1 SGHRS, CDR2 YFSETQ. The CDR3 runs to 15 residues. CDR3 sequence: CATRPDISPNTEAFF. In DNA form, the CDR3 reads TGCGCCACCCGACCCGACATTTCCCCTAACACTGAAGCTTTCTTT.

V is TRBV6-5 and J is TRBJ2-2; a weak D match, TRBD1 (6 bases). Germline assignment: CDR1 MNHEY and CDR2 SVGAGI. V lost 2 bases, J lost 3 bases, and 10 bases lay in between. The CDR3 extends over 15 amino acids. This CDR3 reads CASSYTGQYTGELFF. CDR3 in DNA: TGTGCCAGCAGTTACACCGGACAGTACACCGGGGAGCTGTTTTTT.

This clone has just a few counts. The chain is built from TRBV30 and TRBJ2-1, with 13 positions matching TRBD2. Germline V CDR1 and CDR2: GTSNPN, SVGIG (reference sequence). This CDR3 contains 14 residues. V was clipped by 8 bases and J by 6 bases; unmatched bases: 7. The CDR3 region has the DNA TGTGCCGGACACGGGACTAGCGGGATCAATGAGCAGTTCTTC. It codes for CAGHGTSGINEQFF.

This chain uses TRBV18 with TRBJ2-1; TRBD1 is a possible D gene (6 bases). This CDR3 is 14 amino acids long. The germline V gene encodes CDR1 KGHSH and CDR2 LQKENI. The V gene lost 0 bases and the J gene lost 8 bases, with 11 bases spanning the gap. The CDR3 spells CASSPPRTADEQFF. Here the CDR3 DNA reads TGTGCCAGCTCACCACCGAGGACAGCGGATGAGCAGTTCTTC.

The chain carries TRBV7-9 and TRBJ1-5; 8 bases align to TRBD1. CDR1 is SEHNR, CDR2 FQNEAQ, per germline (reference sequence). The V gene end was trimmed by 5 bases and the J gene end by 2 bases; junction bases not matched to a gene: 8. CDR3 length equals 16 residues. The CDR3 sequence is CASSRTLDRGNQPQHF. CDR3 DNA: TGTGCCAGCAGCCGAACTTTGGACAGGGGCAATCAGCCCCAGCATTTT.

This clone showed up just once. The chain is built from TRBV28 and TRBJ1-5, with D uncertain. Germline CDR1 is MDHEN and CDR2 is SYDVKM. The CDR3 loop spans 16 amino acids. Trimming stripped 5 bases from V and 2 bases from J, with 16 bases between. The CDR3 coding sequence is TGTGCCAGCAGTGGCCAGGTGTCATCGGGCAATCAGCCCCAGCATTTT. Protein: CASSGQVSSGNQPQHF.

The chain has TRBV4-1 and TRBJ1-3; maybe TRBD1 (6 bases). The CDR3 length is 16 residues. Germline V CDR1 and CDR2: MGHRA, YSYEKL. Trimming removed 0 bases from V and 4 bases from J, with 13 bases in between. DNA for the CDR3: TGCGCCAGCAGCCAAGATAACAGGGCTCGAGGAAACACCATATATTTT. The encoded protein is CASSQDNRARGNTIYF.

The gene calls are TRBV18 and TRBJ1-1; 9 nucleotides match TRBD1. The germline CDR1 and CDR2 sequences are KGHSH and LQKENI. The CDR3 is made up of 16 amino acids. V lost 4 bases and J lost 6; bases outside the gene matches: 12. This CDR3 reads CASSRATDRGIAEAFF. The CDR3 coding sequence is TGTGCCAGCTCACGCGCAACTGACAGGGGGATCGCTGAAGCTTTCTTT.

The chain links TRBV29-1 to TRBJ1-2, with D tentatively TRBD1 (5 bases). V lost 3 bases to trimming and J lost 4 bases, with 18 bases between them. The CDR3 contains 15 residues. Germline lookup yields CDR1 SQVTM and CDR2 ANQGSEA. In nucleotides, the CDR3 is TGCAGCGTTGACCAACCCCAGGGTCGGATCTATGGCTACACCTTC. As protein: CSVDQPQGRIYGYTF.

The chain couples TRBV7-2 to TRBJ2-7; maybe TRBD1 (6 bases). V was shortened by 5 bases and J by 6 bases, with 14 bases between the two germline ends. CDR1 and CDR2 from the germline V gene are SGHTA and FQGNSA. There are 13 residues in the CDR3. In DNA form, the CDR3 reads TGTGCCAGCAGCCCCAACAGGGTTGGCGAGCAGTACTTC. Its protein is CASSPNRVGEQYF.

This chain connects TRBV6-1 to TRBJ1-4; weak D call: TRBD1 (5 bases). V was pared by 7 bases and J by 7 bases, with 19 bases between. The CDR3 has 15 residues. CDR1 MNHNS and CDR2 SASEGT come from the germline V gene. CDR3 sequence: CASTEWDFDAEKLFF. CDR3 coding DNA: TGTGCCAGCACGGAGTGGGACTTTGATGCTGAAAAACTGTTTTTT.

The chain links TRBV2 to TRBJ1-1, with D tentatively TRBD1 (5 bases). This CDR3 is 13 amino acids long. The germline CDR1 and CDR2 sequences are SNHLY and FYNNEI. Trimming took off 2 bases at V and 3 bases at J, with 7 bases between the two ends. CDR3: CASSEIRDTEAFF. The CDR3 bases are TGTGCCAGCAGTGAAATCAGGGACACTGAAGCTTTCTTT.

V gene TRBV19 combines with J gene TRBJ2-2; no definite D call. Per germline, CDR1 LNHDA and CDR2 SQIVND (reference sequence). The V end lost 5 bases, the J end lost 5 bases, and 12 bases lay between the germline ends. CDR3 length: 14 amino acids. CDR3 nucleotides: TGTGCCAGTAGTGAGACTGGCCCGACCGGGGAGCTGTTTTTT. This gives the protein CASSETGPTGELFF.

The gene calls are TRBV29-1 and TRBJ2-1; 8 nucleotides line up with TRBD2. The CDR3 totals 13 residues. The V gene end was trimmed by 8 bases and the J gene end by 4 bases; junction bases not matched to a gene: 7. Germline CDR1 SQVTM, CDR2 ANQGSEA. The CDR3 spells CSLFASGYNEQFF. CDR3 sequence (DNA): TGCAGCCTCTTTGCTAGCGGGTACAATGAGCAGTTCTTC.

The V and J genes are TRBV13 and TRBJ1-2, with a weak D call TRBD1 (6 bases). The CDR3 has 15 residues. V was trimmed by 1 base and J by 1 base, leaving 10 bases between them. In germline, CDR1 is PRHDT, CDR2 FYEKMQ (reference sequence). CDR3 DNA: TGTGCCAGCAGCTTAGATCCAGGGGATAACTATGGCTACACCTTC. Translated: CASSLDPGDNYGYTF.

This clone was seen only once. This chain links TRBV9 with TRBJ2-7; D gene unclear. The length of the CDR3 is 13 residues. Germline V gene sequence: CDR1 SGDLS, CDR2 YYNGEE. Trimming pared 5 bases from V and 3 bases from J, leaving 12 bases between. CDR3 loop: CASSIAPGYEQYF. DNA of the CDR3: TGTGCCAGCAGTATAGCTCCGGGCTACGAGCAGTACTTC. Together with reference TRBV9 and TRBJ2-7, the CDR3 gives the full variable domain: DSGVTQTPKHLITATGQRVTLRCSPRSGDLSVYWYQQSLDQGLQFLIQYYNGEERAKGNILERFSAQQFPDLHSELNLSSLELGDSALYFCASSIAPGYEQYFGPGTRLTVT.

V gene TRBV10-3 combines with J gene TRBJ2-5; 9 bases align to TRBD2. With V trimmed by 2 bases and J by 7 bases, 5 bases remained unmatched. Germline V gene sequence: CDR1 ENHRY, CDR2 SYGVKD. The CDR3 length is 14 residues. The CDR3 region has the DNA TGTGCCATCAGTGAGGGGGGCGGGAGGGGGACCCAGTACTTC. Amino acids: CAISEGGGRGTQYF.

CDR3 DNA sequence: TGCGCCAGCAGCCAGACTCCGGGACTAGCGGACGAGCAGTACTTC. It specifies CASSQTPGLADEQYF. The rearrangement uses TRBV5-1 and TRBJ2-7; 11 nucleotides align to TRBD2. There are 15 residues in the CDR3. The germline CDR1 and CDR2 sequences are SGHRS and YFSETQ. Losses at the gene ends were 4 bases for V and 5 bases for J; bases not matched to a gene: 8.